This TCR beta chain emerged from a study of early T cells in non-severe SARS-CoV-2 infection. Findings and caveats of the study: There was a bias toward anti-spike CD8 responses in VDJdb matching, which missed private and CD4 specificities.

This clonotype was counted only a few times. Its antigen is still unknown. A single record per CDR3 protein comes from TCRdb applying MiXCR to the 5' RACE reads. The profile shows about 44,000 distinct CDR3 sequences, around 23% of them singletons. Trimming cost V 0 bases and J 6 bases, with 12 bases left between them. CDR1 is SGHVS, CDR2 FNYEAQ, per germline. The CDR3 consists of 15 residues. Sequenced material: whole blood, taken at baseline. This receptor was taken from an adult who was a healthcare worker with PCR-confirmed SARS-CoV-2 infection or an uninfected control (not recorded which). The chain has TRBV7-6 and TRBJ1-5; D may be TRBD1 (5 bases). Here the CDR3 DNA reads TGTGCCAGCAGCTTAGCGCAGGGCGGATCTCAGCCCCAGCATTTT. This translates into CASSLAQGGSQPQHF.